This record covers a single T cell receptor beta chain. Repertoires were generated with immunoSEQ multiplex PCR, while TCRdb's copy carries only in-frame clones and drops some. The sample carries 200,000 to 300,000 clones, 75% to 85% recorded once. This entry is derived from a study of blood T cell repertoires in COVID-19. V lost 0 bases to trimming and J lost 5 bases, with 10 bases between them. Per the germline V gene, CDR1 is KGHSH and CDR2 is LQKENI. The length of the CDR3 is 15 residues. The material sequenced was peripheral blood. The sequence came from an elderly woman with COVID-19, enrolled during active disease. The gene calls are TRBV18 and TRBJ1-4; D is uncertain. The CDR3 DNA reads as TGTGCCAGCTCACCACCGGCCGTAAAAAATGAAAAACTGTTTTTT. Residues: CASSPPAVKNEKLFF.